These 26 T cell receptor beta chains were sequenced from one sample in a study of cytomegalovirus exposure and HLA in healthy donors. Clones were read by immunoSEQ multiplex PCR, and TCRdb kept only the in-frame ones, dropping some. The sample yields hundreds of thousands of clones, roughly 88% seen once. Sequenced: PBMCs. These receptors were obtained from a woman younger than 30 in good health and CMV-seronegative.

This sequence joins TRBV4-1 and TRBJ1-2; D gene unclear. Germline values: CDR1 MGHRA, CDR2 YSYEKL. The CDR3 covers 16 residues. The germline V and J ends were trimmed by 2 bases and 0 bases, with 13 bases remaining between them. The CDR3 region has the DNA TGCGCCAGCAGCCAACTCCAGGTTCGGCCTAACTATGGCTACACCTTC. The encoded protein is CASSQLQVRPNYGYTF.

The CDR3 here is CASSFLGTAAYEQYF. In nucleotides, the CDR3 is TGTGCCAGCAGTTTTCTCGGGACAGCCGCCTACGAGCAGTACTTC. J is TRBJ2-7 and V is TRBV28, with TRBD1 matching over 7 bases. Germline-derived CDR1 and CDR2 are MDHEN and SYDVKM. V was clipped by 3 bases and J by 2 bases; unmatched bases: 7. This CDR3 spans 15 amino acids.

The chain couples TRBV7-9 to TRBJ2-3, with a tentative D call TRBD2 (6 bases). The V end was cut by 5 bases, the J end by 2 bases, with 11 bases between. Germline V lookup: CDR1 SEHNR, CDR2 FQNEAQ (reference sequence). The CDR3 covers 14 residues. The CDR3 reads CASSPRGFTDTQYF. The CDR3 region has the DNA TGTGCCAGCAGCCCGCGGGGATTCACAGATACGCAGTATTTT.

V gene TRBV27 combines with J gene TRBJ2-5; D perhaps matches TRBD1 (5 bases). CDR1 MNHEY and CDR2 SMNVEV come from the germline V gene (reference sequence). Deletions cut 0 bases from V and 5 bases from J, with 10 bases between. This CDR3 comprises 14 residues. CDR3 DNA sequence: TGTGCCAGCAGTTTATCAGGGGCAGTGGAGACCCAGTACTTC. Amino acid sequence: CASSLSGAVETQYF.

About this clone: The junction does not match germline at one end; this may be a read error. The CDR3, as DNA: TGTGCCAGCAGCCAAGATGCAGCAGGGGGCACGGATACGCAGTATTTT. This codes for CASSQDAAGGTDTQYF. The chain joins TRBV4-2 to TRBJ2-3, with TRBD1 matching 8 bases. CDR1 and CDR2 from the germline V gene are LGHNA and YNFKEQ. The CDR3 totals 16 residues.

This clone was detected once. This chain joins TRBV6-1 and TRBJ2-5, with D hard to call. Germline V gene sequence: CDR1 MNHNS, CDR2 SASEGT. The V end was cut by 6 bases, the J end by 7 bases, with 12 bases between. The CDR3 contains 12 residues. DNA of the CDR3: TGTGCCAGCAGCTTCCAGGAAGGGACCCAGTACTTC. As protein: CASSFQEGTQYF.

The genes are TRBV4-2 and TRBJ2-7; 16 bases are a match to TRBD2. CDR1 and CDR2 from the germline V gene are LGHNA and YNFKEQ. The J segment lost 6 bases and the V segment lost 4 bases, leaving 12 bases of the junction unmatched. CDR3 length: 18 amino acids. CDR3 loop: CASSPGGLAGGPSGEQYF. The CDR3 bases are TGTGCCAGCAGCCCGGGGGGACTAGCGGGAGGGCCTTCGGGCGAGCAGTACTTC.

The chain has TRBV19 and TRBJ2-7; D is unclear. The germline CDR1 and CDR2 sequences are LNHDA and SQIVND (reference sequence). The CDR3 consists of 14 residues. The V and J ends lost 3 bases and 7 bases respectively, with 16 bases between them. The CDR3 is CASSIGGTGVEQYF. In nucleotides, the CDR3 is TGTGCCAGTAGTATTGGTGGCACTGGAGTTGAGCAGTACTTC.

The chain couples TRBV15 to TRBJ2-3; 7 nucleotides match TRBD2. The germline V gene encodes CDR1 LNHNV and CDR2 YYDKDF (reference sequence). The CDR3 is 15 residues long. The V segment lost 5 bases and the J segment 4 bases; nucleotides outside the gene matches: 9. The CDR3 loop is CATSLGEGSADTQYF. The CDR3 DNA is TGTGCCACCAGCCTCGGGGAGGGTAGTGCAGATACGCAGTATTTT.

The chain employs TRBV10-2 and TRBJ2-7, with 11 bases aligning to TRBD2. Germline-derived CDR1 and CDR2 are WSHSY and SAAADI. The CDR3 has 15 residues. Germline trimming cut 6 bases from V and 0 bases from J; bases unmatched to any gene: 4. The DNA of the CDR3 is TGCGCCAGCAGAGGACTAGCGGGTTTCTCCTACGAGCAGTACTTC. Its translation is CASRGLAGFSYEQYF.

V and J are TRBV5-8 and TRBJ1-5, with 7 bases that match TRBD1. V dropped 4 bases and J dropped 0; count of bases not matched to a gene: 19. The CDR3 contains 20 residues. Germline assignment: CDR1 SGHTS and CDR2 YDEGEE. Written as DNA, the CDR3 is TGTGCCAGCAGCACACTGCTTGCTCGGGACAGACAAAATAGCAATCAGCCCCAGCATTTT. Translated, it gives CASSTLLARDRQNSNQPQHF.

CDR3 residues: CASSLFSGGTYEQYF. CDR3 nucleotides: TGTGCCAGCAGCTTATTTAGCGGGGGCACCTACGAGCAGTACTTC. This chain links TRBV13 with TRBJ2-7, with TRBD2 identical over 9 bases. After removal of 2 bases from V and 2 bases from J, the junction contained 4 bases not matched to a gene. There are 15 residues in the CDR3. The germline V gene has CDR1 PRHDT and CDR2 FYEKMQ (reference sequence). The whole variable domain, filled in from reference TRBV13 and TRBJ2-7, reads AAGVIQSPRHLIKEKRETATLKCYPIPRHDTVYWYQQGPGQDPQFLISFYEKMQSDKGSIPDRFSAQQFSDYHSELNMSSLELGDSALYFCASSLFSGGTYEQYFGPGTRLTVT.

CDR3 coding DNA: TGTGCCAGCAGCGTAGATACGGCTCGGGGGACTGAAGCTTTCTTT. It is translated as CASSVDTARGTEAFF. V gene TRBV9 combines with J gene TRBJ1-1; a weak D match, TRBD1 (5 bases). Germline V lookup: CDR1 SGDLS, CDR2 YYNGEE. V was shortened by 0 bases and J by 5 bases, with 14 bases between the two germline ends. The CDR3 runs 15 residues.

Only one count was recorded for this clone. This same CDR3 is encoded by further DNA sequences in the sample. The rearrangement links TRBV6-1 to TRBJ1-1, with 8 bases that match TRBD1. From germline, CDR1 is MNHNS and CDR2 SASEGT. The V gene end was trimmed by 5 bases and the J gene end by 4 bases; junction bases not matched to a gene: 6. There are 14 residues in the CDR3. CDR3 region: CASSLGQGGTEAFF. The CDR3 DNA sequence: TGTGCCAGCAGTTTAGGACAGGGAGGCACTGAAGCTTTCTTT.

This clone was counted between two and nine times. This chain links TRBV27 with TRBJ1-5; D ambiguous. Trimming took 7 bases from V and 3 from J, leaving 10 bases between them. This CDR3 is built from 13 residues. Looked up from germline, CDR1 is MNHEY and CDR2 is SMNVEV (reference sequence). For the CDR3, the DNA is TGTGCCAGCAAGCCGAAGCTCAATCAGCCCCAGCATTTT. It encodes CASKPKLNQPQHF.

The chain employs TRBV5-1 and TRBJ2-7; D is unclear. Germline assignment: CDR1 SGHRS and CDR2 YFSETQ. Trimming took 0 bases from V and 4 from J, leaving 8 bases between them. The CDR3 consists of 13 residues. The CDR3 loop reads CASSLETAYEQYF. Here the CDR3 DNA reads TGCGCCAGCAGCTTGGAAACAGCATACGAGCAGTACTTC.

This chain uses TRBV19 with TRBJ2-7, with a weak D call TRBD1 (7 bases). The V gene lost 5 bases and the J gene lost 2 bases, with 13 bases spanning the gap. The germline CDR1 and CDR2 sequences are LNHDA and SQIVND (reference sequence). The CDR3 runs 14 residues. CDR3 nucleotides: TGTGCCAGTAGTCCCCAGGGGGGACCCTACGAGCAGTACTTC. Its protein product is CASSPQGGPYEQYF. The full variable domain, its missing parts supplied by reference TRBV19 and TRBJ2-7, is DGGITQSPKYLFRKEGQNVTLSCEQNLNHDAMYWYRQDPGQGLRLIYYSQIVNDFQKGDIAEGYSVSREKKESFPLTVTSAQKNPTAFYLCASSPQGGPYEQYFGPGTRLTVT.

The chain is built from TRBV7-9 and TRBJ2-7; D gene unclear. The CDR3 is 12 residues long. Per germline, CDR1 SEHNR and CDR2 FQNEAQ (reference sequence). The V gene lost 5 bases and the J gene lost 4 bases, with 9 bases spanning the gap. The CDR3 DNA sequence: TGTGCCAGCAGCGCCTATTTGTACGAGCAGTACTTC. Protein product: CASSAYLYEQYF.

This chain joins TRBV19 and TRBJ1-2; TRBD1 matches 8 bases. Germline trimming cut 6 bases from V and 8 bases from J; bases unmatched to any gene: 8. This CDR3 is 13 amino acids long. Germline V gene lookup returns CDR1 LNHDA and CDR2 SQIVND (reference sequence). The DNA for the CDR3 is TGTGCCAGTAGCACAGGGGGTCTAGGCGGCTACACCTTC. Protein product: CASSTGGLGGYTF.

The chain combines TRBV5-1 with TRBJ1-5; TRBD1 agrees at 7 bases. This CDR3 is 15 amino acids long. The junction had 14 bases not matched to a gene; V was cut back by 5 bases and J by 9 bases. From germline, CDR1 is SGHRS and CDR2 YFSETQ. CDR3 nucleotides: TGCGCCAGCAGACGCCACTTCAGGGGGTCTTGGCCCCAGCATTTT. Protein product: CASRRHFRGSWPQHF. The variable domain in full, completed from reference TRBV5-1 and TRBJ1-5, reads KAGVTQTPRYLIKTRGQQVTLSCSPISGHRSVSWYQQTPGQGLQFLFEYFSETQRNKGNFPGRFSGRQFSNSRSEMNVSTLELGDSALYLCASRRHFRGSWPQHFGDGTRLSIL.

The chain couples TRBV7-6 to TRBJ2-7, with 10 bases lining up with TRBD2. Germline V CDR1 and CDR2: SGHVS, FNYEAQ. V shed 5 bases and J 3 bases; nucleotides not matched to a gene: 4. This CDR3 is 14 amino acids long. DNA of the CDR3: TGTGCCAGCAGCCAGGGACTAGCGAGCTACGAGCAGTACTTC. Protein sequence: CASSQGLASYEQYF.

This chain links TRBV27 with TRBJ1-5, with 9 nucleotides matching TRBD1. J gave up 4 bases and V 5 bases, and 6 bases lay outside the gene matches. The V gene's germline CDR1 is MNHEY and CDR2 SMNVEV (reference sequence). The CDR3 is 15 residues long. CDR3 coding DNA: TGTGCCAGCAGTGAGGGACAGGGTGGGAATCAGCCCCAGCATTTT. Translation: CASSEGQGGNQPQHF.

This chain connects TRBV6-1 to TRBJ2-7; 7 nucleotides agree with TRBD2. Germline values: CDR1 MNHNS, CDR2 SASEGT. Losses at the gene ends were 8 bases for V and 2 bases for J; bases not matched to a gene: 9. The CDR3 is 14 residues long. CDR3 protein: CASVQREAAYEQYF. DNA of the CDR3: TGTGCCAGCGTCCAGCGGGAAGCAGCCTACGAGCAGTACTTC.

The rearrangement uses TRBV27 and TRBJ2-3; 10 bases are shared with TRBD2. The CDR3 runs 20 residues. The ends lost 7 bases at V and 1 base at J; junction bases unmatched: 20. Germline CDR1 MNHEY, CDR2 SMNVEV (reference sequence). The CDR3 loop reads CASTENGRLAGELGTDTQYF. The CDR3 nucleotides read TGTGCCAGCACTGAAAACGGGCGGCTAGCGGGAGAACTTGGCACAGATACGCAGTATTTT.

The chain is built from TRBV6-5 and TRBJ2-7; a weak D match, TRBD2 (6 bases). V was clipped by 7 bases and J by 2 bases, with 12 bases between them. This CDR3 has 13 amino acids. Looked up from germline, CDR1 is MNHEY and CDR2 is SVGAGI. The DNA of the CDR3 is TGTGCCAGCATCGGGACGGGGGCCTACGAGCAGTACTTC. Protein sequence: CASIGTGAYEQYF.

This clone appeared a single time. CDR3 amino acids: CASSEFGLSNTEAFF. For the CDR3, the DNA is TGTGCCAGCAGTGAATTTGGGCTTTCGAACACTGAAGCTTTCTTT. The gene calls are TRBV25-1 and TRBJ1-1; D not resolved. Per the germline V gene, CDR1 is MGHDK and CDR2 is SYGVNS. The CDR3 length is 15 residues. V was shortened by 1 base and J by 1 base, with 10 bases between the two germline ends. Together with reference TRBV25-1 and TRBJ1-1, the CDR3 gives the full variable domain: EADIYQTPRYLVIGTGKKITLECSQTMGHDKMYWYQQDPGMELHLIHYSYGVNSTEKGDLSSESTVSRIRTEHFPLTLESARPSHTSQYLCASSEFGLSNTEAFFGQGTRLTVV.